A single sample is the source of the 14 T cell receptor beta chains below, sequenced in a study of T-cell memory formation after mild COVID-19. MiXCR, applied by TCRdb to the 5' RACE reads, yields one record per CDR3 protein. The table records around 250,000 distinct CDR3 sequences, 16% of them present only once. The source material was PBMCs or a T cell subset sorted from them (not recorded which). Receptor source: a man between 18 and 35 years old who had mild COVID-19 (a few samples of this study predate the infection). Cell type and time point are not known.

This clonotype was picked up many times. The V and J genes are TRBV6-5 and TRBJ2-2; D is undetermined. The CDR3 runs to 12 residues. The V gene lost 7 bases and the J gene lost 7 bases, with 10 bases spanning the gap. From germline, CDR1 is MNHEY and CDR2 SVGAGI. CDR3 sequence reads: CASTPNNGELFF. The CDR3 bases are TGTGCCAGCACTCCAAATAACGGGGAGCTGTTTTTT.

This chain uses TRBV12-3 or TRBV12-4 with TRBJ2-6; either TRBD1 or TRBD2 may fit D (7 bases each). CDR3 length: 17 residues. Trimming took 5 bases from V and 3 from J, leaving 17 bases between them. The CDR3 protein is CASSPWGRGLGANVLTF. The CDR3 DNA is TGTGCCAGCAGTCCCTGGGGGAGGGGGCTTGGGGCCAACGTCCTGACTTTC.

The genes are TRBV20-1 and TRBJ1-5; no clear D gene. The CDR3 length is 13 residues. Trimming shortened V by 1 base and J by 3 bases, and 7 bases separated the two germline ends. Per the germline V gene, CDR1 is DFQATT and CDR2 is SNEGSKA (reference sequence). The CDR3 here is CSARARANQPQHF. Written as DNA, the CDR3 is TGCAGTGCTAGAGCCCGGGCCAATCAGCCCCAGCATTTT.

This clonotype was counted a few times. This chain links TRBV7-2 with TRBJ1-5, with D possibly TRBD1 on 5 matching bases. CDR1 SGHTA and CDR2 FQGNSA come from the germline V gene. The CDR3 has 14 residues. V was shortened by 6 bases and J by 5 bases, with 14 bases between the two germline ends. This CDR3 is CASRTGGSHQPQHF. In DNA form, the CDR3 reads TGTGCCAGCAGGACCGGGGGGAGTCATCAGCCCCAGCATTTT. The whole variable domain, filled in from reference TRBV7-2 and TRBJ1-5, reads GAGVSQSPSNKVTEKGKDVELRCDPISGHTALYWYRQSLGQGLEFLIYFQGNSAPDKSGLPSDRFSAERTGGSVSTLTIQRTQQEDSAVYLCASRTGGSHQPQHFGDGTRLSIL.

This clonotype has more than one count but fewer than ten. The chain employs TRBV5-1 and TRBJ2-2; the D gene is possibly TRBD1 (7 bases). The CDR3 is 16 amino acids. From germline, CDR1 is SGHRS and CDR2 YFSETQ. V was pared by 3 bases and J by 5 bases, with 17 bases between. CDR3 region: CASSWGDSSITGELFF. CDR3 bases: TGCGCCAGCAGCTGGGGGGACAGCTCCATAACCGGGGAGCTGTTTTTT.

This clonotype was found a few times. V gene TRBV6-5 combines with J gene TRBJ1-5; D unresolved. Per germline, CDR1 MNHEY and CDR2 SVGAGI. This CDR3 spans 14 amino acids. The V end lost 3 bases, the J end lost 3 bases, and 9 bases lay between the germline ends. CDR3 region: CASSYLGNNQPQHF. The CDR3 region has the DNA TGTGCCAGCAGTTATTTGGGGAACAATCAGCCCCAGCATTTT.

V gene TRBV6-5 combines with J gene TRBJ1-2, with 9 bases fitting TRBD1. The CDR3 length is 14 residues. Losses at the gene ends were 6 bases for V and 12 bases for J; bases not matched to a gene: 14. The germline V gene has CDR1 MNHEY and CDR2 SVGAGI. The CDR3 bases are TGTGCCAGCAGACGTAGCGGGACAGGGTCCCCGGACACCTTC. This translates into CASRRSGTGSPDTF.

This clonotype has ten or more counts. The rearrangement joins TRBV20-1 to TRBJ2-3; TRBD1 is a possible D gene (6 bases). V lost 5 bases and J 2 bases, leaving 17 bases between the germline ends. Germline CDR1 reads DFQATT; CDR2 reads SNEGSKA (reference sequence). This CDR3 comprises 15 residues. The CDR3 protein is CSAPTRQALTDTQYF. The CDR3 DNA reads TGCAGTGCTCCTACTAGACAGGCACTCACAGATACGCAGTATTTT.

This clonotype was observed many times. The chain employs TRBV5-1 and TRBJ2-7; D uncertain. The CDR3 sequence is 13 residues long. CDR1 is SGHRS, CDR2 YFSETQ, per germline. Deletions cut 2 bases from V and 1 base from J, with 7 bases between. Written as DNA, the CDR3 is TGCGCCAGCAGCTTTGACGGTTCCTACGAGCAGTACTTC. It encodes CASSFDGSYEQYF.

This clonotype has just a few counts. In DNA, the CDR3 is TGCGCCAGCAGCCAAGAGTGGTCTAGCTGGGAGCAGTACTTC. As protein: CASSQEWSSWEQYF. This chain links TRBV4-1 with TRBJ2-7, with D perhaps matching TRBD2 (5 bases). This CDR3 has 14 residues. Germline lookup yields CDR1 MGHRA and CDR2 YSYEKL. V was pared by 0 bases and J by 7 bases, with 13 bases between.

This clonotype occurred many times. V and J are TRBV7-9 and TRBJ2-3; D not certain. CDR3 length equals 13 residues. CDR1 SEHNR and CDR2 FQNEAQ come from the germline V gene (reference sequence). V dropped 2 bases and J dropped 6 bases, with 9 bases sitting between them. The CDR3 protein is CASSLSEVDTQYF. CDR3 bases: TGTGCCAGCAGCTTATCAGAGGTGGATACGCAGTATTTT.

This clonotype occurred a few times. This CDR3 reads CASSRRGLGGNEQFF. The DNA for the CDR3 is TGTGCCAGCAGCCGTAGGGGACTAGGTGGCAATGAGCAGTTCTTC. The gene calls are TRBV11-2 and TRBJ2-1; 8 bases are shared with TRBD2. Trimming at V came to 5 bases and at J to 6 bases, leaving 9 bases not matched to a gene. The germline CDR1 and CDR2 sequences are SGHAT and FQNNGV. The CDR3 is made up of 15 amino acids.

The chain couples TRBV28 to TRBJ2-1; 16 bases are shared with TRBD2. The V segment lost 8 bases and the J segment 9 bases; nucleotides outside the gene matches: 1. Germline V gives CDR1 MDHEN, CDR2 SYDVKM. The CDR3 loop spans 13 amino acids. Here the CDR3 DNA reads TGTGCCAGCGGGACTAGCGGGGGGGTTGAGCAGTTCTTC. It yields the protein CASGTSGGVEQFF.

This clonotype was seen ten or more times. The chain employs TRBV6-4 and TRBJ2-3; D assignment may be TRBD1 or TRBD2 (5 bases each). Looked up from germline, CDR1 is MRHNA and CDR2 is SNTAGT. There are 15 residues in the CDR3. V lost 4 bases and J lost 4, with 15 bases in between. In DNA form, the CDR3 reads TGTGCCAGCAGTGCCAAAGGGGACGGGGCAGATACGCAGTATTTT. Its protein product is CASSAKGDGADTQYF.